This T cell receptor beta chain derives from a study of T cells after yellow fever vaccination. In its sample, this clonotype was seen many times. Its antigen is still unknown. In making TCR cDNA, 5'RACE template switching added a universal primer site and UMIs to it. TCRdb fed the 5' RACE reads into MiXCR, producing one record per CDR3 protein. The sample holds about 330,000 distinct CDR3 sequences, approximately 4% seen once. Study-wide results and limits: Only a minor proportion of clonotypes was detected across both CD4 and CD8 compartments. Among primary-vaccination clones, most reappeared after the booster, at around 97% for CD4 and 88% for CD8.

The sequence derives from a man younger than 35 who received the YFV17D yellow fever vaccine. Sequencing was performed on PBMCs, taken 5 days after the yellow fever booster vaccination.

The CDR3 nucleotides read TGTGCCAGCAGTTCGAGCATGGGGCGGGGGAAAGAGACCCAGTACTTC. It encodes CASSSSMGRGKETQYF. The rearrangement uses TRBV12-3 or TRBV12-4 and TRBJ2-5; 7 positions match TRBD2. This CDR3 comprises 16 residues. V trimming: 4 bases; J trimming: 3 bases; junction bases outside the gene matches: 11.